The 21 T cell receptor beta chains presented below share a single source sample, sequenced in a study of shared clonotypes between healthy human individuals (dated by TCRdb to about 2020). The receptor library was made with the immunoSEQ multiplex PCR assay. TCRdb provides this immuneACCESS table in a form limited to in-frame rearrangements. Some clones are lacking; in checked studies, under half of them reflect an unresolved V gene, and why the rest are absent is not known. The sample includes 2 million to 2.5 million clones, with just under 95% observed a single time. The ten largest clones represent 0.37% of the sample. The source material was naive CD4+ T cells from PBMCs. The intended sense of this specimen's cell subset or site label: CD45RA+ positively selected. The source of these receptors is a man aged 18 to 29 in good health. Some clones in this sample may be carry-over from other donors' samples.

This chain links TRBV19 with TRBJ1-5; D perhaps matches TRBD1 (5 bases). Germline CDR1 reads LNHDA; CDR2 reads SQIVND (reference sequence). Trimming shortened V by 3 bases and J by 1 base, and 16 bases separated the two germline ends. CDR3 size: 17 residues. CDR3 nucleotides: TGTGCCAGTAGTATCAAGACAGCTCAGGTGAGCAATCAGCCCCAGCATTTT. Protein: CASSIKTAQVSNQPQHF.

This chain uses TRBV7-3 with TRBJ2-7, with 10 positions matching TRBD2. Germline CDR1 and CDR2: SGHTA and FQGTGA. V was pared by 5 bases and J by 7 bases, with 11 bases of the junction left unmatched. The CDR3 loop spans 15 amino acids. The CDR3 sequence is CASSPRAGGPGEQYF. CDR3 coding DNA: TGTGCCAGCAGCCCAAGAGCGGGAGGGCCTGGGGAGCAGTACTTC.

The chain recombines TRBV18 with TRBJ2-2; possible D gene TRBD2, 6 bases. Germline loops: CDR1 KGHSH, CDR2 LQKENI. With 0 bases removed from V and 0 bases from J, the gap between germline ends came to 11 bases. This CDR3 has 17 residues. The CDR3 region has the DNA TGTGCCAGCTCACCACCGAATCCGGGAGCGAACACCGGGGAGCTGTTTTTT. This sequence encodes CASSPPNPGANTGELFF. Using reference TRBV18 and TRBJ2-2 for the parts outside the CDR3, the full variable domain is NAGVMQNPRHLVRRRGQEARLRCSPMKGHSHVYWYRQLPEEGLKFMVYLQKENIIDESGMPKERFSAEFPKEGPSILRIQQVVRGDSAAYFCASSPPNPGANTGELFFGEGSRLTVL.

The gene calls are TRBV5-4 and TRBJ2-5; maybe TRBD2 (5 bases). This CDR3 is 14 amino acids long. Germline V lookup: CDR1 SGHNT, CDR2 YYREEE (reference sequence). V was cut by 5 bases and J by 5 bases, with 16 bases left in between. The CDR3 coding sequence is TGTGCCAGCAGACTGGACGGGGAATGGGAGACCCAGTACTTC. It specifies CASRLDGEWETQYF.

V gene TRBV5-1 combines with J gene TRBJ2-5; maybe TRBD2 (6 bases). Germline V gene lookup returns CDR1 SGHRS and CDR2 YFSETQ. Trimming removed 0 bases at V and 5 bases at J, with 17 bases between. CDR3 length: 16 residues. The CDR3 nucleotides are TGCGCCAGCAGCTTGGCCGGCAGCGGGTCGTTTGAGACCCAGTACTTC. It specifies CASSLAGSGSFETQYF.

The chain uses TRBV27 and TRBJ2-5, with D maybe TRBD1 (6 bases). This CDR3 is 14 amino acids long. Germline lookup yields CDR1 MNHEY and CDR2 SMNVEV (reference sequence). V was clipped by 6 bases and J by 5 bases, with 16 bases between them. In nucleotides, the CDR3 is TGTGCCAGCAGGCTAATGCAGGGGAGCGAGACCCAGTACTTC. It translates to CASRLMQGSETQYF.

The rearrangement joins TRBV5-8 to TRBJ2-5; D call uncertain. The ends were cut back, 4 bases at V and 4 bases at J, with 11 bases in the middle. Per the germline V gene, CDR1 is SGHTS and CDR2 is YDEGEE. The CDR3 consists of 13 residues. Here the CDR3 reads CASSSVPRETQYF. CDR3 DNA sequence: TGTGCCAGCAGCAGCGTCCCCAGAGAGACCCAGTACTTC.

The V call is TRBV7-2, the J call TRBJ1-1; TRBD1 matches at 7 bases. This CDR3 has 13 residues. The V gene end was trimmed by 5 bases and the J gene end by 5 bases; junction bases not matched to a gene: 5. Germline V gene lookup returns CDR1 SGHTA and CDR2 FQGNSA. CDR3 amino acids: CASSQGGRTEAFF. CDR3 nucleotides: TGTGCCAGCAGCCAGGGGGGTAGGACTGAAGCTTTCTTT. Supplemented by reference TRBV7-2 and TRBJ1-1, the full variable domain reads GAGVSQSPSNKVTEKGKDVELRCDPISGHTALYWYRQSLGQGLEFLIYFQGNSAPDKSGLPSDRFSAERTGGSVSTLTIQRTQQEDSAVYLCASSQGGRTEAFFGQGTRLTVV.

The chain recombines TRBV7-3 with TRBJ2-2; TRBD2 agrees at 9 bases. Per germline, CDR1 SGHTA and CDR2 FQGTGA. The CDR3 length is 16 residues. After removal of 6 bases from V and 3 bases from J, the junction contained 8 bases not matched to a gene. The CDR3 sequence is CASREIAGVDTGELFF. The CDR3 nucleotides are TGTGCCAGCAGGGAAATAGCGGGAGTGGACACCGGGGAGCTGTTTTTT.

This clone appeared a few times. The V call is TRBV18, the J call TRBJ2-2; D not certain. The germline CDR1 and CDR2 sequences are KGHSH and LQKENI. This CDR3 has 12 amino acids. Trimming pared 2 bases from V and 8 bases from J, leaving 6 bases between. The CDR3 is CASSPERGELFF. In DNA, the CDR3 is TGTGCCAGCTCACCAGAGAGAGGGGAGCTGTTTTTT.

This clone was seen a single time. Distinct nucleotide sequences in the sample also encode this CDR3. The gene calls are TRBV7-2 and TRBJ2-1; D uncertain. The CDR3 loop spans 11 amino acids. CDR1 SGHTA and CDR2 FQGNSA come from the germline V gene. V was trimmed by 5 bases and J by 8 bases, leaving 7 bases between them. For the CDR3, the DNA is TGTGCCAGCAGCAGAATTTATGAGCAGTTCTTC. Translation gives CASSRIYEQFF.

This clone was observed a single time. The V gene is TRBV5-1, the J gene TRBJ2-3; D gene ambiguous. The length of the CDR3 is 12 residues. V was cut by 4 bases and J by 2 bases, with 5 bases left in between. CDR1 and CDR2 (germline): SGHRS, YFSETQ. CDR3 region: CASSINTDTQYF. In DNA, the CDR3 is TGCGCCAGCAGCATAAACACAGATACGCAGTATTTT.

The chain links TRBV6-5 to TRBJ2-6, with unresolved D. Per the germline V gene, CDR1 is MNHEY and CDR2 is SVGAGI. The V end was cut by 4 bases, the J end by 0 bases, with 10 bases between. The CDR3 sequence is 16 residues long. In DNA, the CDR3 is TGTGCCAGCAGTTCTAAGAGGACCTCTGGGGCCAACGTCCTGACTTTC. Translating gives CASSSKRTSGANVLTF.

V gene TRBV5-1 combines with J gene TRBJ2-3, with TRBD2 matching 10 bases. V shed 4 bases and J 4 bases; nucleotides not matched to a gene: 9. The germline gives CDR1 SGHRS, CDR2 YFSETQ. The CDR3 length is 16 residues. CDR3 DNA sequence: TGCGCCAGCAGCCCGGGATGGCTAGCGGGAGCAGATACGCAGTATTTT. Residues: CASSPGWLAGADTQYF.

V is TRBV27 and J is TRBJ2-5; 14 bases are a match to TRBD2. Germline V CDR1 and CDR2: MNHEY, SMNVEV (reference sequence). This CDR3 has 17 amino acids. J was trimmed by 7 bases and V by 6 bases; bases with no gene match: 13. The CDR3 is CASRGLGLAGDKRTQYF. CDR3 nucleotide sequence: TGTGCCAGCAGGGGTTTGGGACTAGCGGGAGACAAAAGGACCCAGTACTTC.

The J gene is TRBJ2-1, the V gene TRBV18; D may match TRBD1 or TRBD2 (6 bases each). This CDR3 spans 15 amino acids. V lost 6 bases and J lost 5, with 17 bases in between. Germline V gene sequence: CDR1 KGHSH, CDR2 LQKENI. This CDR3 is CASSVAGGQDNEQFF. The CDR3 DNA is TGTGCCAGCTCCGTGGCCGGGGGACAAGACAATGAGCAGTTCTTC.

The chain uses TRBV5-1 and TRBJ2-5, with D perhaps given as TRBD1 or TRBD2 (6 bases each). V was pared by 6 bases and J by 5 bases, with 17 bases between. Germline V lookup: CDR1 SGHRS, CDR2 YFSETQ. CDR3 length: 14 residues. This CDR3 reads CASKGGLSAETQYF. DNA for the CDR3: TGCGCCAGCAAGGGGGGACTCTCGGCTGAGACCCAGTACTTC.

The chain joins TRBV19 to TRBJ2-4; 7 positions match TRBD2. CDR1 and CDR2 (germline): LNHDA, SQIVND (reference sequence). The CDR3 sequence is 19 residues long. With 5 bases clipped from V and 0 bases from J, the junction kept 16 bases outside the gene matches. The DNA of the CDR3 is TGTGCCAGTAGTCCCGGAGTAGCGGGTAGACCCCTAGCCAAAAACATTCAGTACTTC. Translated: CASSPGVAGRPLAKNIQYF. Looking up the rest from reference TRBV19 and TRBJ2-4 gives the full variable domain: DGGITQSPKYLFRKEGQNVTLSCEQNLNHDAMYWYRQDPGQGLRLIYYSQIVNDFQKGDIAEGYSVSREKKESFPLTVTSAQKNPTAFYLCASSPGVAGRPLAKNIQYFGAGTRLSVL.

The rearrangement joins TRBV15 to TRBJ1-2; TRBD1 might be the D (5 bases). The V end lost 0 bases, the J end lost 1 base, and 9 bases lay between the germline ends. Germline CDR1 is LNHNV and CDR2 is YYDKDF (reference sequence). The length of the CDR3 is 15 residues. The CDR3 sequence is CATSREGGSNYGYTF. The CDR3 nucleotides read TGTGCCACCAGCAGAGAGGGGGGAAGTAACTATGGCTACACCTTC. The whole variable domain, remainder taken from reference TRBV15 and TRBJ1-2, is DAMVIQNPRYQVTQFGKPVTLSCSQTLNHNVMYWYQQKSSQAPKLLFHYYDKDFNNEADTPDNFQSRRPNTSFCFLDIRSPGLGDTAMYLCATSREGGSNYGYTFGSGTRLTVV.

This sequence joins TRBV9 and TRBJ1-2; 7 bases are a match to TRBD1. Per germline, CDR1 SGDLS and CDR2 YYNGEE. Unmatched junction bases numbered 6, after V lost 4 bases and J lost 6 bases. The CDR3 has 13 residues. CDR3 nucleotide sequence: TGTGCCAGCAGCCCCGGGACAGTGCATGGCTACACCTTC. Translation gives CASSPGTVHGYTF.

The chain combines TRBV6-1 with TRBJ1-5; TRBD1 is a possible D gene (6 bases). This CDR3 is built from 15 residues. CDR1 and CDR2 from the germline V gene are MNHNS and SASEGT. Deletions cut 7 bases from V and 1 base from J, with 14 bases between. In DNA form, the CDR3 reads TGTGCCAGCATGGGCAGGGGATGGAGCAATCAGCCCCAGCATTTT. It specifies CASMGRGWSNQPQHF.